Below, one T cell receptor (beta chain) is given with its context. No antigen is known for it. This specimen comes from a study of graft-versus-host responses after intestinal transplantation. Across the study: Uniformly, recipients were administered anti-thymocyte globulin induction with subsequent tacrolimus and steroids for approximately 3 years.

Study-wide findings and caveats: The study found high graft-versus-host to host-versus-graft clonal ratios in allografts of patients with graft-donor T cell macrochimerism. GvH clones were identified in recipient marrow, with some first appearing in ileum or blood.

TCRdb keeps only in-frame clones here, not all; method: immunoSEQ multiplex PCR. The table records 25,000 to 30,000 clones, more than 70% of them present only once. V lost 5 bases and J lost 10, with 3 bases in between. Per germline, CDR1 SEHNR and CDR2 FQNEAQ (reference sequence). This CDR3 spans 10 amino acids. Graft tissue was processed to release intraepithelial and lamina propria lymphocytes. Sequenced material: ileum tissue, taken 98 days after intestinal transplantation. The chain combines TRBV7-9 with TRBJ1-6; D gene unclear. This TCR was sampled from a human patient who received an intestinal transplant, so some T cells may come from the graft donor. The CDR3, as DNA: TGTGCCAGCAGCCCCTCACCCCTCCACTTT. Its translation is CASSPSPLHF.